The 7 T cell receptor beta chains presented below share a single source sample, sequenced in a study of shared clonotypes between healthy human individuals. Naive CD8 populations comprised CD45RO-negative cells positively selected for CCR7, excluding terminally differentiated effector memory CD45RA+ cells. Repertoires were generated with immunoSEQ multiplex PCR, while TCRdb's copy carries only in-frame clones and drops some. The data show about 2 million clones, approximately 94% seen once. Input material: naive CD8+ T cells sorted from blood. The receptors were gathered from a man aged 18 to 29 in good health.

The chain employs TRBV7-8 and TRBJ2-3; 11 positions match TRBD2. V shed 1 base and J 3 bases; nucleotides not matched to a gene: 6. Germline V gene data show CDR1 as SGHVS and CDR2 as FQNEAQ. CDR3 length: 17 residues. The CDR3 region has the DNA TGTGCCAGCAGCTTAGTCTTAGCGGGGGGGCCAACAGATACGCAGTATTTT. Its translation is CASSLVLAGGPTDTQYF.

The V gene is TRBV5-6, the J gene TRBJ1-6; no clear D. The CDR3 runs to 14 residues. Germline assignment: CDR1 SGHDT and CDR2 YYEEEE. Trimming pared 0 bases from V and 7 bases from J, leaving 8 bases between. CDR3 in amino acids: CASSLEVGNSPLHF. In nucleotides, the CDR3 is TGTGCCAGCAGCTTGGAGGTCGGCAATTCACCCCTCCACTTT. Supplemented by reference TRBV5-6 and TRBJ1-6, the full variable domain reads DAGVTQSPTHLIKTRGQQVTLRCSPKSGHDTVSWYQQALGQGPQFIFQYYEEEERQRGNFPDRFSGHQFPNYSSELNVNALLLGDSALYLCASSLEVGNSPLHFGNGTRLTVT.

V is TRBV4-3 and J is TRBJ2-7; 8 nucleotides line up with TRBD1. This CDR3 is built from 15 residues. V shed 0 bases, J shed 5 bases, and the junction held 6 bases outside the gene matches. From germline, CDR1 is LGHNA and CDR2 YSLEER. Here the CDR3 DNA reads TGCGCCAGCAGCCAAGACAGGGGGCTTGGAAACGAGCAGTACTTC. It codes for CASSQDRGLGNEQYF.

The chain carries TRBV11-2 and TRBJ2-5; unclear D gene. The CDR3 has 16 amino acids. Germline CDR1 is SGHAT and CDR2 is FQNNGV. The germline V and J ends were trimmed by 1 base and 0 bases, with 12 bases remaining between them. In DNA, the CDR3 is TGTGCCAGCAGCTTAGGAACGACATTTTACCAAGAGACCCAGTACTTC. Amino acids: CASSLGTTFYQETQYF.

This rearrangement joins TRBV11-2 to TRBJ2-7, with 7 bases identical to TRBD2. The CDR3 is made up of 15 amino acids. Germline V gene data show CDR1 as SGHAT and CDR2 as FQNNGV. V was clipped by 5 bases and J by 2 bases; unmatched bases: 9. In DNA form, the CDR3 reads TGTGCCAGCAGCCCAGAGGACGGGAGGACCTACGAGCAGTACTTC. This sequence encodes CASSPEDGRTYEQYF. The whole variable domain, remainder taken from reference TRBV11-2 and TRBJ2-7, is EAGVAQSPRYKIIEKRQSVAFWCNPISGHATLYWYQQILGQGPKLLIQFQNNGVVDDSQLPKDRFSAERLKGVDSTLKIQPAKLEDSAVYLCASSPEDGRTYEQYFGPGTRLTVT.

The gene calls are TRBV27 and TRBJ2-2; 12 bases fit TRBD1. V dropped 11 bases and J dropped 4; count of bases not matched to a gene: 8. Germline V gives CDR1 MNHEY, CDR2 SMNVEV (reference sequence). This CDR3 has 15 residues. CDR3 nucleotide sequence: TGTGCCTCTAAATTGGGACAGGGGGCCACCGGGGAGCTGTTTTTT. It specifies CASKLGQGATGELFF.

In nucleotides, the CDR3 is TGTGCCAGCAGTTTAGGCTTGGGACAGGGTCCAGATACGCAGTATTTT. It translates to CASSLGLGQGPDTQYF. The chain recombines TRBV27 with TRBJ2-3; TRBD1 agrees at 9 bases. V trimming: 2 bases; J trimming: 4 bases; junction bases outside the gene matches: 7. CDR1 is MNHEY and CDR2 is SMNVEV in the germline V gene (reference sequence). The CDR3 runs 16 residues.